The 19 T cell receptor beta chains below all came from one sample that was sequenced in a study of blood T cell repertoires in COVID-19. The repertoire was sequenced with immunoSEQ multiplex PCR; TCRdb's copy has only in-frame clones and lacks some. The sample has around 150,000 clones, around 84% seen once. The sequenced sample consisted of peripheral blood. The source is a man aged 40-49 years with acute or convalescent COVID-19.

V and J are TRBV5-1 and TRBJ2-4, with 7 bases aligning to TRBD1. Germline V gene lookup returns CDR1 SGHRS and CDR2 YFSETQ. CDR3 length: 14 amino acids. V gave up 4 bases and J gave up 7 bases; unmatched junction bases: 8. Here the CDR3 DNA reads TGCGCCAGCAGCGAGGAGGACAGGTCGAACATTCAGTACTTC. Protein: CASSEEDRSNIQYF. Using reference TRBV5-1 and TRBJ2-4 for the parts outside the CDR3, the full variable domain is KAGVTQTPRYLIKTRGQQVTLSCSPISGHRSVSWYQQTPGQGLQFLFEYFSETQRNKGNFPGRFSGRQFSNSRSEMNVSTLELGDSALYLCASSEEDRSNIQYFGAGTRLSVL.

The genes are TRBV2 and TRBJ1-2; D call uncertain. The V and J ends lost 6 bases and 2 bases respectively, with 16 bases between them. Per the germline V gene, CDR1 is SNHLY and CDR2 is FYNNEI. The CDR3 sequence is 15 residues long. The CDR3 nucleotides read TGTGCCAGCAGGCTCTCTCAGCGGGGAAACTATGGCTACACCTTC. It specifies CASRLSQRGNYGYTF.

CDR3 in amino acids: CASSFYGGGDTQYF. The CDR3 nucleotides are TGTGCCAGCAGCTTTTATGGAGGCGGAGATACGCAGTATTTT. The V call is TRBV7-3, the J call TRBJ2-3, with a possible D match to TRBD2 (5 bases). Germline CDR1 SGHTA, CDR2 FQGTGA. There are 14 residues in the CDR3. Trimming took 3 bases from V and 5 from J, leaving 12 bases between them.

The chain recombines TRBV28 with TRBJ2-7; the D gene is possibly TRBD2 (6 bases). Trimming removed 3 bases at V and 4 bases at J, with 13 bases between. This CDR3 region has 14 residues. Germline CDR1 and CDR2: MDHEN and SYDVKM. The CDR3 DNA reads as TGTGCCAGCAGTTTGCCCCTGGCGGGATACGAGCAGTACTTC. It encodes CASSLPLAGYEQYF.

V usage is TRBV18 and J usage is TRBJ1-1; 7 bases align to TRBD1. Germline CDR1 and CDR2: KGHSH and LQKENI. V lost 4 bases, J lost 0 bases, and 8 bases stayed unmatched. CDR3 length equals 16 residues. Here the CDR3 reads CASSLLPGQMNTEAFF. The DNA for the CDR3 is TGTGCCAGCTCACTCCTGCCGGGACAGATGAACACTGAAGCTTTCTTT.

The chain links TRBV9 to TRBJ2-1, with a tentative D call TRBD2 (6 bases). Germline-derived CDR1 and CDR2 are SGDLS and YYNGEE. V was cut by 0 bases and J by 6 bases, with 16 bases left in between. The length of the CDR3 is 16 residues. CDR3 sequence (DNA): TGTGCCAGCAGCGTAGGGCGGAGGGAAGTTTCCAATGAGCAGTTCTTC. Translated, it gives CASSVGRREVSNEQFF. The entire variable domain, with the rest obtained from reference TRBV9 and TRBJ2-1, is as follows: DSGVTQTPKHLITATGQRVTLRCSPRSGDLSVYWYQQSLDQGLQFLIQYYNGEERAKGNILERFSAQQFPDLHSELNLSSLELGDSALYFCASSVGRREVSNEQFFGPGTRLTVL.

This chain uses TRBV6-1 with TRBJ1-5, with D possibly matching TRBD1 (6 bases). Trimming took off 1 base at V and 3 bases at J, with 7 bases between the two ends. This CDR3 comprises 14 residues. The germline V gene has CDR1 MNHNS and CDR2 SASEGT. CDR3: CASSEDRVNQPQHF. In DNA form, the CDR3 reads TGTGCCAGCAGTGAAGACAGGGTCAATCAGCCCCAGCATTTT.

This rearrangement joins TRBV19 to TRBJ1-6; no firm D call. V lost 6 bases and J 0 bases, leaving 9 bases between the germline ends. Germline V gene sequence: CDR1 LNHDA, CDR2 SQIVND (reference sequence). The CDR3 contains 15 residues. The CDR3 coding sequence is TGTGCCAGTAGAACGCTAAGCTCCTATAATTCACCCCTCCACTTT. It encodes CASRTLSSYNSPLHF.

The V and J genes are TRBV5-1 and TRBJ1-1; D gene uncertain. Germline CDR1 SGHRS, CDR2 YFSETQ. This CDR3 region has 14 residues. Trimming took 2 bases from V and 0 from J, leaving 8 bases between them. This CDR3 reads CASSFELMNTEAFF. The CDR3, as DNA: TGCGCCAGCAGCTTTGAGCTCATGAACACTGAAGCTTTCTTT.

This rearrangement joins TRBV29-1 to TRBJ1-2; D is unresolved. The germline V gene encodes CDR1 SQVTM and CDR2 ANQGSEA. The V and J ends lost 2 bases and 9 bases respectively, with 16 bases between them. The CDR3 is made up of 13 amino acids. The CDR3 region has the DNA TGCAGCGTTGAAAACAGCGGCTGGCTGAGCTACACCTTC. It encodes CSVENSGWLSYTF.

The chain joins TRBV5-1 to TRBJ1-4, with 8 positions matching TRBD1. Germline V gene data show CDR1 as SGHRS and CDR2 as YFSETQ. The V and J ends lost 8 bases and 6 bases, in that order; junction bases with no gene match: 9. The CDR3 covers 14 residues. The CDR3: CARVRGRGDEKLFF. The DNA of the CDR3 is TGCGCCAGGGTCAGGGGGCGAGGTGATGAAAAACTGTTTTTT.

This chain uses TRBV30 with TRBJ1-2; D unclear. V lost 0 bases to trimming and J lost 11 bases, with 10 bases between them. The germline V gene has CDR1 GTSNPN and CDR2 SVGIG (reference sequence). The CDR3 totals 11 residues. Here the CDR3 reads CAWSVPSNYTF. The CDR3 coding sequence is TGTGCCTGGAGTGTACCTAGCAATTACACCTTC.

Notes on this clone: Different DNA sequences within this sample yield the same CDR3. The chain employs TRBV2 and TRBJ1-6; 9 bases match TRBD1. CDR1 SNHLY and CDR2 FYNNEI come from the germline V gene. The CDR3 has 14 residues. After removal of 3 bases from V and 9 bases from J, the junction contained 3 bases not matched to a gene. CDR3 coding DNA: TGTGCCAGCAGTGAGGGACAGGGAGGTTCACCCCTCCACTTT. Its translation is CASSEGQGGSPLHF. Supplemented by reference TRBV2 and TRBJ1-6, the full variable domain reads EPEVTQTPSHQVTQMGQEVILRCVPISNHLYFYWYRQILGQKVEFLVSFYNNEISEKSEIFDDQFSVERPDGSNFTLKIRSTKLEDSAMYFCASSEGQGGSPLHFGNGTRLTVT.

The chain carries TRBV9 and TRBJ1-6, with unresolved D. Germline CDR1 SGDLS, CDR2 YYNGEE. The V end lost 4 bases, the J end lost 5 bases, and 19 bases lay between the germline ends. The CDR3 extends over 17 amino acids. The CDR3 loop reads CASSPSGSSLNNSPLHF. The DNA for the CDR3 is TGTGCCAGCAGCCCTAGTGGCAGTTCCCTGAATAATTCACCCCTCCACTTT.

The V gene is TRBV28, the J gene TRBJ1-2; D perhaps matches TRBD1 (6 bases). The germline V and J ends were trimmed by 4 bases and 3 bases, with 15 bases remaining between them. Germline-derived CDR1 and CDR2 are MDHEN and SYDVKM. The CDR3 has 15 amino acids. The CDR3 coding sequence is TGTGCCAGCAGTTGGACGGGACAATTCCACTATGGCTACACCTTC. Residues: CASSWTGQFHYGYTF.

The gene calls are TRBV7-2 and TRBJ1-1, with 7 bases matching TRBD1. The CDR3 loop spans 15 amino acids. Per germline, CDR1 SGHTA and CDR2 FQGNSA. Losses at the gene ends were 0 bases for V and 1 base for J; bases not matched to a gene: 2. This CDR3 is CASSLAAGGNTEAFF. The CDR3 nucleotides are TGTGCCAGCAGCTTAGCGGCAGGGGGGAACACTGAAGCTTTCTTT.

The V and J genes are TRBV27 and TRBJ1-3, with a weak D call TRBD1 (6 bases). The germline V and J ends were trimmed by 6 bases and 8 bases, with 17 bases remaining between them. CDR3 length: 14 amino acids. Looked up from germline, CDR1 is MNHEY and CDR2 is SMNVEV (reference sequence). The CDR3 spells CASRPGGGSYTIYF. In DNA form, the CDR3 reads TGTGCCAGCAGGCCGGGGGGCGGTTCGTACACCATATATTTT.

The genes are TRBV24-1 and TRBJ1-2; weak D call: TRBD1 (6 bases). Per germline, CDR1 KGHDR and CDR2 SFDVKD. CDR3 length: 16 residues. The V gene lost 0 bases and the J gene lost 0 bases, with 10 bases spanning the gap. The CDR3 sequence: CATSDLGQTANYGYTF. DNA for the CDR3: TGTGCCACCAGTGATTTGGGACAGACAGCTAACTATGGCTACACCTTC.

The rearrangement uses TRBV16 and TRBJ1-2; D uncertain. Germline V gives CDR1 KGHSY, CDR2 FQNENV. Trimming took 6 bases from V and 5 from J, leaving 10 bases between them. This CDR3 comprises 12 residues. The CDR3 DNA is TGTGCCAGCAGACCAAATCAGTATGGCTACACCTTC. Translating it yields CASRPNQYGYTF.